Below, 22 T cell receptor beta chains from the same sample are listed, as sequenced in a study of HIV-infected children after antiretroviral therapy interruption. Treatment reported: PENTA 11 planned treatment interruption arm or continuous ART arm. RNA-based 3' RACE libraries used unique molecular identifiers. TCRdb processed the 3' RACE reads anew with MiXCR; each CDR3 protein has one entry. Found here are about 89,000 distinct CDR3 sequences, around 6.9% of them singletons; the top ten hold about 1.1%. Sequenced here: CD45RA+ CD4+ T cells from PBMCs, pooled from several time points, sampled from a donor given antiretroviral therapy, either interrupted or continuous. Indicated subset: naive CD4+ CD45RA+ CD45RO- T cells. The source of these receptors is a pool of human donors with HIV.

Many counts were recorded for this clonotype. V is TRBV23-1 and J is TRBJ2-7, with 8 bases lining up with TRBD1. TRBV23-1 is marked as an open reading frame, function uncertain. Trimming cost V 2 bases and J 3 bases; bases outside gene matches: 21. The CDR3 spans 20 residues. The CDR3 region is CASSQNRTGQLSKTFYEQYF. CDR3 nucleotides: TGCGCCAGCAGTCAAAACAGGACAGGGCAACTATCCAAGACCTTCTACGAGCAGTACTTC.

A few counts support this clonotype. The chain combines TRBV7-9 with TRBJ1-1; unclear D gene. V gave up 5 bases and J gave up 1 base, with 8 bases separating them. The CDR3 sequence is 13 residues long. Per the germline V gene, CDR1 is SEHNR and CDR2 is FQNEAQ (reference sequence). In nucleotides, the CDR3 is TGTGCCAGCAGCCACGACCGGAACACTGAAGCTTTCTTT. This codes for CASSHDRNTEAFF.

Ten or more counts support this clonotype. The rearrangement uses TRBV7-9 and TRBJ1-1; perhaps TRBD1 as D (5 bases). Per germline, CDR1 SEHNR and CDR2 FQNEAQ (reference sequence). The CDR3 consists of 14 residues. Trimming took 3 bases from V and 0 from J, leaving 8 bases between them. This CDR3 is CASSLDTLNTEAFF. For the CDR3, the DNA is TGTGCCAGCAGCTTGGACACCTTGAACACTGAAGCTTTCTTT.

The chain links TRBV5-1 to TRBJ2-1; D remains ambiguous. The CDR3 spans 13 residues. The V end was cut by 0 bases, the J end by 8 bases, with 9 bases between. Germline lookup yields CDR1 SGHRS and CDR2 YFSETQ. The CDR3 region has the DNA TGCGCCAGCAGCTTGGCCGGGTTGGATGAGCAGTTCTTC. It is translated as CASSLAGLDEQFF.

This clonotype appeared many times. The V call is TRBV6-2 or TRBV6-3, the J call TRBJ1-5; 9 bases line up with TRBD1. Unmatched junction bases numbered 2, after V lost 5 bases and J lost 3 bases. The CDR3 runs to 14 residues. CDR1 and CDR2 from the germline V gene are MNHEY and SVGEGT. CDR3 nucleotides: TGTGCCAGCAGTGGGGACAGGGTCAATCAGCCCCAGCATTTT. This sequence encodes CASSGDRVNQPQHF.

This clonotype was observed many times. V is TRBV19 and J is TRBJ2-4, with TRBD1 matching 8 bases. The CDR3 contains 16 residues. Unmatched junction bases numbered 9, after V lost 6 bases and J lost 2 bases. CDR1 and CDR2 (germline): LNHDA, SQIVND (reference sequence). CDR3 bases: TGTGCCAGTAGCTTGGACAGGGCGAGAACCAAAAACATTCAGTACTTC. Its translation is CASSLDRARTKNIQYF.

The table lists this clonotype with many counts. This chain links TRBV18 with TRBJ1-1, with D tentatively TRBD1 (6 bases). From germline, CDR1 is KGHSH and CDR2 LQKENI. The ends were cut back, 1 base at V and 0 bases at J, with 12 bases in the middle. The CDR3 covers 16 residues. This CDR3 is CASSPLQGPMNTEAFF. The CDR3, as DNA: TGTGCCAGCTCACCACTACAGGGCCCCATGAACACTGAAGCTTTCTTT.

This clonotype has a handful of counts. The rearrangement uses TRBV7-2 and TRBJ1-4, with D tentatively TRBD1 (5 bases). CDR1 and CDR2 (germline): SGHTA, FQGNSA. V shed 5 bases and J shed 4 bases, with 8 bases lying between them. This CDR3 is 13 amino acids long. CDR3 in amino acids: CASSRQNNEKLFF. CDR3 sequence (DNA): TGTGCCAGCAGCCGACAGAATAATGAAAAACTGTTTTTT.

This clonotype has just a few counts. The V call is TRBV12-3 or TRBV12-4, the J call TRBJ1-1; D not resolved. Trimming removed 2 bases from V and 1 base from J, with 11 bases in between. This CDR3 has 15 amino acids. CDR3 coding DNA: TGTGCCAGCAGTTTATCGTTGAGTGAGAACACTGAAGCTTTCTTT. It is translated as CASSLSLSENTEAFF.

This clonotype has at least ten counts. The rearrangement joins TRBV23-1 to TRBJ2-5; D is possibly TRBD1 (5 bases). TRBV23-1 is designated an ORF whose function remains uncertain. V lost 6 bases to trimming and J lost 1 base, with 12 bases between them. CDR3 length equals 14 residues. The CDR3 DNA is TGCGCCAGCAGGACAGACACTTCCCAAGAGACCCAGTACTTC. Protein product: CASRTDTSQETQYF.

This clonotype has ten or more counts. The gene calls are TRBV14 and TRBJ1-1; D may be TRBD1 (5 bases). Germline CDR1 SGHDN, CDR2 FVKESK. V was shortened by 3 bases and J by 5 bases, with 22 bases between the two germline ends. The CDR3 consists of 17 residues. As DNA, the CDR3 is TGTGCCAGCAGCCACCGAGGCTTGAAGGGGCTGGGGACTGAAGCTTTCTTT. It specifies CASSHRGLKGLGTEAFF.

This clonotype was recorded at least ten times. The chain has TRBV6-6 and TRBJ1-5; D uncertain. Germline V gene lookup returns CDR1 MNHNY and CDR2 SVGAGI (reference sequence). V gave up 5 bases and J gave up 5 bases, with 16 bases separating them. The CDR3 contains 15 residues. CDR3 nucleotide sequence: TGTGCCAGCAGTCCACATATTTTCCTCGATCAGCCCCAGCATTTT. Its protein is CASSPHIFLDQPQHF.

This clonotype was detected only a few times. The J gene is TRBJ1-1, the V gene TRBV4-2; D is undetermined. This CDR3 contains 17 residues. Germline CDR1 reads LGHNA; CDR2 reads YNFKEQ. V was pared by 0 bases and J by 6 bases, with 20 bases between. CDR3 in DNA: TGTGCCAGCAGCCAAGAATTGTGGCAGCGGCCATTTGCTGAAGCTTTCTTT. This sequence encodes CASSQELWQRPFAEAFF.

This clonotype was counted at least ten times. J is TRBJ1-2 and V is TRBV6-1, with D uncertain. V lost 6 bases and J 4 bases, leaving 9 bases between the germline ends. The CDR3 length is 12 residues. The germline V gene encodes CDR1 MNHNS and CDR2 SASEGT. CDR3 loop: CASRLGGYGYTF. As DNA, the CDR3 is TGTGCCAGCAGATTGGGCGGCTATGGCTACACCTTC.

This clonotype was observed at least ten times. The chain has TRBV12-3 or TRBV12-4 and TRBJ2-3; 9 bases match TRBD2. The CDR3 spans 16 residues. Unmatched junction bases numbered 6, after V lost 5 bases and J lost 0 bases. The CDR3 nucleotides read TGTGCCAGCAGTCCGCAGACTAGCGGTAGCACAGATACGCAGTATTTT. Protein product: CASSPQTSGSTDTQYF.

This clonotype was seen at least ten times. V is TRBV10-3 and J is TRBJ2-1; 7 bases align to TRBD2. Looked up from germline, CDR1 is ENHRY and CDR2 is SYGVKD. Trimming cost V 3 bases and J 7 bases; bases outside gene matches: 6. The CDR3 contains 14 residues. In nucleotides, the CDR3 is TGTGCCATCAGTGATAAAATGGGAGGGAATGAGCAGTTCTTC. It codes for CAISDKMGGNEQFF.

V and J are TRBV29-1 and TRBJ2-5, with D perhaps TRBD1 or TRBD2 (5 bases each). From germline, CDR1 is SQVTM and CDR2 ANQGSEA. V gave up 6 bases and J gave up 5 bases, with 22 bases separating them. The CDR3 runs to 15 residues. CDR3 protein: CSVGRDRTGSETQYF. For the CDR3, the DNA is TGCAGCGTCGGTAGGGACCGAACTGGGTCTGAGACCCAGTACTTC.

The chain combines TRBV19 with TRBJ1-3; possible D gene TRBD1, 5 bases. Between the trimmed V and J ends, which lost 7 bases and 0 bases, there was a span of 31 bases. The CDR3 is 21 residues long. The germline V gene encodes CDR1 LNHDA and CDR2 SQIVND (reference sequence). In DNA form, the CDR3 reads TGTGCCAGTATCCACGGGGGAATCAGAACCTTTCCCCTGAGCTCTGGAAACACCATATATTTT. Translation: CASIHGGIRTFPLSSGNTIYF.

This clonotype was seen repeatedly, ten times or more. V is TRBV5-1 and J is TRBJ2-4; D not resolved. The CDR3 contains 14 residues. The germline V gene encodes CDR1 SGHRS and CDR2 YFSETQ. V was cut by 1 base and J by 8 bases, with 13 bases left in between. The CDR3 DNA reads TGCGCCAGCAGCTTGATTTGGGATTCGGACATTCAGTACTTC. The encoded protein is CASSLIWDSDIQYF. Complete variable domain (other parts from reference TRBV5-1 and TRBJ2-4): KAGVTQTPRYLIKTRGQQVTLSCSPISGHRSVSWYQQTPGQGLQFLFEYFSETQRNKGNFPGRFSGRQFSNSRSEMNVSTLELGDSALYLCASSLIWDSDIQYFGAGTRLSVL.

This clonotype was counted many times. The chain uses TRBV12-3 or TRBV12-4 and TRBJ1-2, with TRBD1 as a possible D gene (6 bases). This CDR3 has 13 residues. The germline V and J ends were trimmed by 4 bases and 4 bases, with 10 bases remaining between them. CDR3 amino acids: CASSSLQGYGYTF. As DNA, the CDR3 is TGTGCCAGCAGTTCATTACAGGGCTATGGCTACACCTTC.

This clonotype was detected ten times or more. An end of the junction differs from the germline gene, which may be a read error. The V and J genes are TRBV5-1 and TRBJ2-1; D remains unclear. Germline CDR1 reads SGHRS; CDR2 reads YFSETQ. This CDR3 is 12 amino acids long. The CDR3 nucleotides are TGCGCCAGCAGCTTGGGCCGAGATGAACAGTTCTTC. It is translated as CASSLGRDEQFF.

There are a few counts of this clonotype. The chain recombines TRBV12-3 or TRBV12-4 with TRBJ1-2, with 11 positions matching TRBD1. The CDR3 length is 14 residues. V dropped 4 bases and J dropped 7; count of bases not matched to a gene: 5. The CDR3 sequence: CASSSGQGARGYTF. The CDR3 nucleotides read TGTGCCAGCAGTTCTGGACAGGGGGCTCGTGGCTACACCTTC.